This T cell receptor beta chain was identified during a study of CD8 T cells in ankylosing spondylitis. The study, taken as a whole, reports: Ankylosing spondylitis blood appeared to be characterized by a TCR beta motif of 8 or 9 highly homologous variants.

TCRdb independently ran MiXCR on the 5' RACE reads; one entry per CDR3 protein. The table has approximately 550,000 distinct CDR3 sequences, roughly 13% seen once. There are many counts of this clonotype. As yet, its antigen is unknown. Germline V gives CDR1 SGHRS, CDR2 YFSETQ. The CDR3 extends over 17 amino acids. The V segment lost 4 bases and the J segment 2 bases; nucleotides outside the gene matches: 11. The chain links TRBV5-1 to TRBJ1-2, with 10 bases lining up with TRBD1. The source is a male donor with ankylosing spondylitis. The sequenced material came from blood, either unsorted or a sorted T cell fraction (not recorded which). CDR3 DNA: TGCGCCAGCAGCAACCGGGACAGGGGTGAGGTCAACTATGGCTACACCTTC. Protein sequence: CASSNRDRGEVNYGYTF.